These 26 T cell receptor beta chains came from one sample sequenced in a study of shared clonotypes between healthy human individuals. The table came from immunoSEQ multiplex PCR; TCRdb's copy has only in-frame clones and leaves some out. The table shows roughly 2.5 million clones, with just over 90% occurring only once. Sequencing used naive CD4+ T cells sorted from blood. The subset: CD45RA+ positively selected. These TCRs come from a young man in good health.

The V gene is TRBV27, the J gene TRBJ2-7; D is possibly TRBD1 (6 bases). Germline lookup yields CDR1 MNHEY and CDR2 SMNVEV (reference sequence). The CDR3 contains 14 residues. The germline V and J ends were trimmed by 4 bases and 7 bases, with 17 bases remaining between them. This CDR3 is CASSSADRFGEQYF. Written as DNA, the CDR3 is TGTGCCAGCAGTTCAGCCGACAGGTTTGGGGAGCAGTACTTC.

This CDR3 reads CASSGTGGNEQFF. The CDR3 DNA reads as TGTGCCAGCTCAGGGACAGGGGGCAATGAGCAGTTCTTC. V usage is TRBV18 and J usage is TRBJ2-1; 11 bases match TRBD1. V lost 5 bases, J lost 6 bases, and 0 bases stayed unmatched. Germline-derived CDR1 and CDR2 are KGHSH and LQKENI. The CDR3 length is 13 residues.

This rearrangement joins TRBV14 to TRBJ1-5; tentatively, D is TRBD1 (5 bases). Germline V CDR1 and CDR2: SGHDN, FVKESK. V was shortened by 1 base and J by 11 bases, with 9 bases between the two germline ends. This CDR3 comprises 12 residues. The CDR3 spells CASSQGRGAQHF. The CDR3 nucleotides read TGTGCCAGCAGCCAAGGTCGGGGGGCCCAGCATTTT.

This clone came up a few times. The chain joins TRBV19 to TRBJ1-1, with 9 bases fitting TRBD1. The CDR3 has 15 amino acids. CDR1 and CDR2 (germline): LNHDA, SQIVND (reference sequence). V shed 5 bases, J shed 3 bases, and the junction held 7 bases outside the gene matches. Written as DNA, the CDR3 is TGTGCCAGTAGTCCCCGGGACAGGGACGACACTGAAGCTTTCTTT. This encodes CASSPRDRDDTEAFF.

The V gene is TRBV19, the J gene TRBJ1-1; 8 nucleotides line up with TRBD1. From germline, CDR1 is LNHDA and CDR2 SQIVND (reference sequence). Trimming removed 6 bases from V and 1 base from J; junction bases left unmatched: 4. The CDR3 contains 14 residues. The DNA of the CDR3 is TGTGCCAGTAGCCTACAGGGGGGGAACACTGAAGCTTTCTTT. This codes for CASSLQGGNTEAFF. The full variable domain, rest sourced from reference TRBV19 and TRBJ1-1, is DGGITQSPKYLFRKEGQNVTLSCEQNLNHDAMYWYRQDPGQGLRLIYYSQIVNDFQKGDIAEGYSVSREKKESFPLTVTSAQKNPTAFYLCASSLQGGNTEAFFGQGTRLTVV.

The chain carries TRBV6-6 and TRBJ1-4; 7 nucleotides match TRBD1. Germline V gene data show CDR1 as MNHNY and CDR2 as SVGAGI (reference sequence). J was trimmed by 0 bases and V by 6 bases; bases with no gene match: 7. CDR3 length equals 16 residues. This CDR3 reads CASRDRASATNEKLFF. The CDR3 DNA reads TGTGCCAGCAGAGACAGGGCTTCGGCAACTAATGAAAAACTGTTTTTT.

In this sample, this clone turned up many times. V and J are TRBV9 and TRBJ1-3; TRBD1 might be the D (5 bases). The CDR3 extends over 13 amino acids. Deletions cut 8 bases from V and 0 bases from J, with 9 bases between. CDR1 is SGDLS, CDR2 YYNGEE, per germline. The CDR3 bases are TGTGCCAGTGCGCAGGGCTCTGGAAACACCATATATTTT. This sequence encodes CASAQGSGNTIYF.

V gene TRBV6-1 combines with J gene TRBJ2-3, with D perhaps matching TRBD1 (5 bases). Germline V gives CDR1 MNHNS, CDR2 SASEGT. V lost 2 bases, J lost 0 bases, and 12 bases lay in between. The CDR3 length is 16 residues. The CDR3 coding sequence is TGTGCCAGCAGTGAAAAAGGGGTAAGCAGCACAGATACGCAGTATTTT. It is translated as CASSEKGVSSTDTQYF.

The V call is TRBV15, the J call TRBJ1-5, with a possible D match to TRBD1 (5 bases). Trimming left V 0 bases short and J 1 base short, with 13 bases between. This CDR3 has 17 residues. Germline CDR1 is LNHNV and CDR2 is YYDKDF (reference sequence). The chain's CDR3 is CATSRDRRRDSNQPQHF. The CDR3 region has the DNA TGTGCCACCAGCAGAGATCGAAGGAGGGACAGCAATCAGCCCCAGCATTTT. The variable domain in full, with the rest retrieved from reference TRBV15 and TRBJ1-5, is DAMVIQNPRYQVTQFGKPVTLSCSQTLNHNVMYWYQQKSSQAPKLLFHYYDKDFNNEADTPDNFQSRRPNTSFCFLDIRSPGLGDTAMYLCATSRDRRRDSNQPQHFGDGTRLSIL.

The CDR3 DNA reads TGCGCCAGCAGCCAAGATAAGGGGGTAAAGTATGGCGAGCAGTACTTC. It translates to CASSQDKGVKYGEQYF. This chain links TRBV4-1 with TRBJ2-7; tentatively, D is TRBD1 (6 bases). V lost 0 bases and J 6 bases, leaving 18 bases between the germline ends. Germline V CDR1 and CDR2: MGHRA, YSYEKL. The CDR3 is 16 amino acids.

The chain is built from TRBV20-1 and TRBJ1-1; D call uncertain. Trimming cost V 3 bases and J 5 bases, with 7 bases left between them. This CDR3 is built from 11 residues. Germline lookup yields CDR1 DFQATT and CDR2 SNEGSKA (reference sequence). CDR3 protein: CSASSGTEAFF. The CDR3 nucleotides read TGCAGTGCTAGTAGCGGTACTGAAGCTTTCTTT.

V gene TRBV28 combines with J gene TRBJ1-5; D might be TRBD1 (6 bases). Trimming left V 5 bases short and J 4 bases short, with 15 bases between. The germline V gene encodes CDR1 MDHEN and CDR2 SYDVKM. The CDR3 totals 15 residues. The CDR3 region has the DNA TGTGCCAGCAGTGCTGCGGACAGCCGGAATCAGCCCCAGCATTTT. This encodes CASSAADSRNQPQHF.

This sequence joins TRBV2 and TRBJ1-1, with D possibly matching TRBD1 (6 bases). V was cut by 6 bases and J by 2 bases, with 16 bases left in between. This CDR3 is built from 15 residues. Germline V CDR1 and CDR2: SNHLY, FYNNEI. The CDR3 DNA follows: TGTGCCAGCAGAACCGGGGGCGGGGGAAACACTGAAGCTTTCTTT. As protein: CASRTGGGGNTEAFF.

CDR3: CASSSWSGDEQYF. In nucleotides, the CDR3 is TGTGCCAGCAGCTCCTGGTCGGGGGACGAGCAGTACTTC. The J gene is TRBJ2-7, the V gene TRBV7-2, with TRBD2 as a possible D gene (6 bases). V shed 4 bases and J shed 5 bases, with 12 bases lying between them. The CDR3 spans 13 residues. Germline CDR1 reads SGHTA; CDR2 reads FQGNSA.

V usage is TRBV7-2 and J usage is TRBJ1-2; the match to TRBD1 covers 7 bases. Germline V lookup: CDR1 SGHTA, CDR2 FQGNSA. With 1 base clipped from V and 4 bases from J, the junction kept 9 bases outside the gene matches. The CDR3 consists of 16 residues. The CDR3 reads CASSLGEGALGYGYTF. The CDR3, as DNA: TGTGCCAGCAGCTTAGGCGAGGGGGCGCTGGGCTATGGCTACACCTTC.

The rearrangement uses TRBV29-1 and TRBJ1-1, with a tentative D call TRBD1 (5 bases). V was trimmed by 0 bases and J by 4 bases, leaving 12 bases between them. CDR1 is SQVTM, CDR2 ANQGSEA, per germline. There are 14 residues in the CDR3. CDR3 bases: TGCAGCGTTGAAGATGGGACGGCGGGCACTGAAGCTTTCTTT. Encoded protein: CSVEDGTAGTEAFF.

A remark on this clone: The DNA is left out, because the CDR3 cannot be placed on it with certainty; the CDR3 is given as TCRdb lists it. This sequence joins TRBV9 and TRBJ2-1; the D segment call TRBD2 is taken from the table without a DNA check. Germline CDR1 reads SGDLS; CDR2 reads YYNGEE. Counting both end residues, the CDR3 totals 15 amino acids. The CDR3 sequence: CASSVGPGAYNEQFF.

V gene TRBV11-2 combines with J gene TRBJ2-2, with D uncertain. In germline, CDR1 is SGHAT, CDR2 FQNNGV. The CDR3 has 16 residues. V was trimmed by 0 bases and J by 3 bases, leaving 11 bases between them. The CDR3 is CASSLDKLRDTGELFF. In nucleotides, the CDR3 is TGTGCCAGCAGCTTAGACAAGTTAAGGGACACCGGGGAGCTGTTTTTT. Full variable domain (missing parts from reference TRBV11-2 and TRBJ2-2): EAGVAQSPRYKIIEKRQSVAFWCNPISGHATLYWYQQILGQGPKLLIQFQNNGVVDDSQLPKDRFSAERLKGVDSTLKIQPAKLEDSAVYLCASSLDKLRDTGELFFGEGSRLTVL.

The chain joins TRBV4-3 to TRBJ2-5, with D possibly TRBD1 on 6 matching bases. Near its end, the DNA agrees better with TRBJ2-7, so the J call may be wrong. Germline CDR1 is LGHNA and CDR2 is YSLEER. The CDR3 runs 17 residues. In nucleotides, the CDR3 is TGCGCCAGCAGCCTCCTGGGCTCCAGGGGCCGATCCTACGAGCAGTACTTC. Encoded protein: CASSLLGSRGRSYEQYF.

The CDR3 nucleotides read TGCGCCAGCAGCGGATTAGCGGCACAAAGCTCCTACAATGAGCAGTTCTTC. Its translation is CASSGLAAQSSYNEQFF. The V and J genes are TRBV5-1 and TRBJ2-1; perhaps TRBD2 as D (6 bases). The V gene lost 4 bases and the J gene lost 0 bases, with 17 bases spanning the gap. The CDR3 contains 17 residues. Germline V gene data show CDR1 as SGHRS and CDR2 as YFSETQ. The full variable domain, its missing parts supplied by reference TRBV5-1 and TRBJ2-1, is KAGVTQTPRYLIKTRGQQVTLSCSPISGHRSVSWYQQTPGQGLQFLFEYFSETQRNKGNFPGRFSGRQFSNSRSEMNVSTLELGDSALYLCASSGLAAQSSYNEQFFGPGTRLTVL.

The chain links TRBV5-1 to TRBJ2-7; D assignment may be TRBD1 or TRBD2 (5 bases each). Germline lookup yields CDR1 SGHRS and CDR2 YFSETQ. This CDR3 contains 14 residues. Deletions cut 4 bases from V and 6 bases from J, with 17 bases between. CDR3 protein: CASSPGSEGREQYF. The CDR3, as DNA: TGCGCCAGCAGCCCGGGTTCCGAGGGGCGCGAGCAGTACTTC.

The CDR3, as DNA: TGCGCCAGCAGCTTTGGCCTAGCGGGGAACACCGGGGAGCTGTTTTTT. This encodes CASSFGLAGNTGELFF. The chain carries TRBV5-1 and TRBJ2-2; 8 bases line up with TRBD2. Germline-derived CDR1 and CDR2 are SGHRS and YFSETQ. The junction had 4 bases not matched to a gene; V was cut back by 2 bases and J by 1 base. This CDR3 is built from 16 residues.

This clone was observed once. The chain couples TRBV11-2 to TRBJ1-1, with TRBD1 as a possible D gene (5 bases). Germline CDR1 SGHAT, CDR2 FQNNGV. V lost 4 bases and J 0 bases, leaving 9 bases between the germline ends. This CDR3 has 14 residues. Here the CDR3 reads CASSSQAMNTEAFF. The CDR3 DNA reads TGTGCCAGCAGCTCACAGGCGATGAACACTGAAGCTTTCTTT. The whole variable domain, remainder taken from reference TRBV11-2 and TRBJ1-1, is EAGVAQSPRYKIIEKRQSVAFWCNPISGHATLYWYQQILGQGPKLLIQFQNNGVVDDSQLPKDRFSAERLKGVDSTLKIQPAKLEDSAVYLCASSSQAMNTEAFFGQGTRLTVV.

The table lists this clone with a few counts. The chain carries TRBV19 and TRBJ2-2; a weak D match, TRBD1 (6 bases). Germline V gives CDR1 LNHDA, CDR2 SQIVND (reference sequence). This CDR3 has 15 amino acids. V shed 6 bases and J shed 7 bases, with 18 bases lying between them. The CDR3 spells CASSPIRAGDGELFF. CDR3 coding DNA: TGTGCCAGTAGCCCCATACGGGCAGGGGACGGGGAGCTGTTTTTT.

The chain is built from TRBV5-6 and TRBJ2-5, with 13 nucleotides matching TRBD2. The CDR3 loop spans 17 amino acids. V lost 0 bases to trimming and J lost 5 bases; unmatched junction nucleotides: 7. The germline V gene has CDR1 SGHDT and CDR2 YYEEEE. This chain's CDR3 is CASSLAWTSGSDETQYF. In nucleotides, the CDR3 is TGTGCCAGCAGCTTGGCCTGGACTAGCGGGAGTGATGAGACCCAGTACTTC.

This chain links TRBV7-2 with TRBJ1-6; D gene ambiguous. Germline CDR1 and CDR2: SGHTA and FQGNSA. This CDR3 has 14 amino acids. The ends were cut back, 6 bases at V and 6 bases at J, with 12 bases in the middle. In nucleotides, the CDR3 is TGTGCCAGCAGGTTCCCAGGTGCTAATTCACCCCTCCACTTT. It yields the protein CASRFPGANSPLHF.